This T cell receptor (beta chain) comes out of a study of a mutant IDH1 vaccine in newly diagnosed glioma. The overall study: Among treated patients, around 62% were male and roughly 38% female, and mean age was about 39 years. Radiotherapy, temozolomide, or both had been given previously, and both were given to most.

Stated time point: baseline, week 1 (first vaccination visit). The treatment: pre-vaccination baseline after standard-of-care therapy. There were new WHO grade 3 or 4 astrocytomas in the donors, and these were IDH1-mutant and ATRX-lost. Sequencing was performed with immunoSEQ multiplex PCR; in TCRdb, only in-frame clones are kept and a portion is missing. The profile shows roughly 71,000 clones, 80% to 90% of them singletons. Only one count was recorded for this clone. The receptor was isolated from a man aged 30-40 years with glioma. The sample consisted of PBMCs, taken from a glioma patient treated with radiotherapy, temozolomide or both.

CDR3 loop: CASSYSTGRVDYGYTF. The CDR3 DNA reads TGTGCCAGCAGTTACTCAACAGGGCGGGTGGACTATGGCTACACCTTC. This chain connects TRBV6-5 to TRBJ1-2, with a weak D call TRBD1 (6 bases). Per germline, CDR1 MNHEY and CDR2 SVGAGI. V dropped 0 bases and J dropped 3 bases, with 14 bases sitting between them. The CDR3 runs 16 residues.